The 21 T cell receptor beta chains below come from one sample, sequenced in a study of blood T cell repertoires in COVID-19. Only in-frame clones appear in the TCRdb table, and some are missing; sequencing was by immunoSEQ multiplex PCR. Counted here are 100,000 to 150,000 clones, around 81% occurring once; the ten biggest clones make up 3.5% to 4%. The sequencing input was peripheral blood. These receptors were obtained from a woman in her 50s with acute or convalescent COVID-19.

This rearrangement joins TRBV12-5 to TRBJ1-1; no definite D call. Per the germline V gene, CDR1 is LGHNT and CDR2 is FRNRAP. V gave up 2 bases and J gave up 4 bases, with 11 bases separating them. The CDR3 sequence is 14 residues long. The CDR3 loop reads CASGLSSVSTEAFF. CDR3 in DNA: TGTGCTAGTGGTTTGAGCTCGGTATCCACTGAAGCTTTCTTT. The full variable domain, in which reference TRBV12-5 and TRBJ1-1 provide the parts outside the CDR3, is DARVTQTPRHKVTEMGQEVTMRCQPILGHNTVFWYRQTMMQGLELLAYFRNRAPLDDSGMPKDRFSAEMPDATLATLKIQPSEPRDSAVYFCASGLSSVSTEAFFGQGTRLTVV.

This clone was counted between two and nine times. This chain links TRBV7-2 with TRBJ2-7; TRBD1 might be the D (5 bases). The CDR3 is 12 amino acids. Trimming took 4 bases from V and 6 from J, leaving 10 bases between them. Germline lookup yields CDR1 SGHTA and CDR2 FQGNSA. The CDR3 protein is CASSSQGSEQYF. DNA of the CDR3: TGTGCCAGCAGCTCCCAGGGAAGCGAGCAGTACTTC.

This chain uses TRBV3-1 (or the pseudogene TRBV3-2) with TRBJ2-3; D is unresolved. CDR1 is LGHDT, CDR2 YNNKEL, per germline (reference sequence). This CDR3 has 14 residues. Trimming shortened V by 2 bases and J by 1 base, and 7 bases separated the two germline ends. In DNA, the CDR3 is TGTGCCAGCAGCCAAAATCCCGGCACAGATACGCAGTATTTT. It codes for CASSQNPGTDTQYF.

A few counts support this clone. V usage is TRBV9 and J usage is TRBJ1-2, with TRBD1 matching 8 bases. The CDR3 runs 12 residues. CDR1 is SGDLS, CDR2 YYNGEE, per germline. V lost 3 bases and J lost 6; bases outside the gene matches: 1. The CDR3 DNA follows: TGTGCCAGCAGCGGGGACAGGCATGGCTACACCTTC. It yields the protein CASSGDRHGYTF.

The CDR3 protein is CASSTNSNQPQHF. The CDR3 nucleotides read TGTGCCAGCAGTACAAATAGCAATCAGCCCCAGCATTTT. This sequence joins TRBV12-3 or TRBV12-4 and TRBJ1-5; unclear D gene. Trimming took off 5 bases at V and 0 bases at J, with 5 bases between the two ends. The CDR3 spans 13 residues.

The rearrangement uses TRBV5-6 and TRBJ2-7; 8 nucleotides agree with TRBD2. V lost 7 bases, J lost 7 bases, and 13 bases stayed unmatched. In germline, CDR1 is SGHDT, CDR2 YYEEEE. CDR3 length equals 14 residues. CDR3 residues: CASAGSSGSWEQYF. The DNA for the CDR3 is TGTGCCAGCGCTGGGTCTAGCGGGTCGTGGGAGCAGTACTTC.

The V and J genes are TRBV2 and TRBJ2-3; tentatively, D is TRBD1 (5 bases). Trimming stripped 2 bases from V and 1 base from J, with 7 bases between. Germline lookup yields CDR1 SNHLY and CDR2 FYNNEI. The CDR3 runs 14 residues. The CDR3 sequence is CASSEKGGTDTQYF. CDR3 nucleotides: TGTGCCAGCAGTGAAAAAGGGGGCACAGATACGCAGTATTTT.

This clone has just a few counts. The V gene is TRBV2, the J gene TRBJ2-2; D possibly corresponds to TRBD2 (5 bases). The CDR3 contains 14 residues. Germline V gene lookup returns CDR1 SNHLY and CDR2 FYNNEI. Trimming shortened V by 6 bases and J by 5 bases, and 13 bases separated the two germline ends. This chain's CDR3 is CASSPRTGTGELFF. The CDR3, as DNA: TGTGCCAGCAGCCCCAGGACTGGTACCGGGGAGCTGTTTTTT.

This chain joins TRBV6-6 and TRBJ1-6; 7 bases are a match to TRBD1. The CDR3 runs to 16 residues. CDR1 and CDR2 (germline): MNHNY, SVGAGI (reference sequence). With V trimmed by 9 bases and J by 0 bases, 8 bases remained unmatched. Here the CDR3 reads CASRDSKGSYNSPLHF. The CDR3 region has the DNA TGTGCCAGTCGGGACAGCAAGGGCTCCTATAATTCACCCCTCCACTTT.

The chain employs TRBV6-4 and TRBJ2-5, with TRBD2 as a possible D gene (7 bases). Between the trimmed V and J ends, which lost 6 bases and 2 bases, there was a span of 19 bases. The length of the CDR3 is 16 residues. Germline V CDR1 and CDR2: MRHNA, SNTAGT. CDR3 sequence reads: CASRREAGASQETQYF. The CDR3 nucleotides are TGTGCCAGCAGAAGGGAGGCGGGGGCAAGTCAAGAGACCCAGTACTTC.

The V call is TRBV11-2, the J call TRBJ2-7, with 11 bases matching TRBD2. The CDR3 consists of 14 residues. The ends lost 2 bases at V and 4 bases at J; junction bases unmatched: 1. Germline V gene sequence: CDR1 SGHAT, CDR2 FQNNGV. CDR3 sequence: CASSLRTSGYEQYF. The CDR3 DNA is TGTGCCAGCAGCTTAAGGACTAGCGGGTACGAGCAGTACTTC.

This clone appeared a single time. This sequence joins TRBV6-4 and TRBJ1-5, with D perhaps matching TRBD1 (6 bases). V was clipped by 2 bases and J by 6 bases, with 20 bases between them. Germline loops: CDR1 MRHNA, CDR2 SNTAGT. The CDR3 has 17 amino acids. CDR3 region: CASSDDLGQTVGQPQHF. CDR3 nucleotides: TGTGCCAGCAGTGACGATTTGGGACAAACAGTGGGTCAGCCCCAGCATTTT.

The J gene is TRBJ2-3, the V gene TRBV19; 8 positions agree with TRBD2. The CDR3 is 17 residues long. Per germline, CDR1 LNHDA and CDR2 SQIVND (reference sequence). V gave up 6 bases and J gave up 4 bases; unmatched junction bases: 15. CDR3 bases: TGTGCCAGTAGCCTGAGATTACGGAGCGGGGGATCAGATACGCAGTATTTT. It encodes CASSLRLRSGGSDTQYF.

This chain connects TRBV3-1 (or the pseudogene TRBV3-2) to TRBJ2-1, with D tentatively TRBD1 (6 bases). Trimming left V 4 bases short and J 7 bases short, with 11 bases between. The CDR3 extends over 13 amino acids. Germline CDR1 and CDR2: LGHDT and YNNKEL (reference sequence). CDR3 protein: CASSRDNRNEQFF. For the CDR3, the DNA is TGTGCCAGCAGCCGGGACAATAGAAATGAGCAGTTCTTC.

This chain links TRBV20-1 with TRBJ2-7; D is ambiguous. There are 10 residues in the CDR3. Looked up from germline, CDR1 is DFQATT and CDR2 is SNEGSKA (reference sequence). V was shortened by 6 bases and J by 7 bases, with 10 bases between the two germline ends. The CDR3 sequence is CSAANAEQYF. In DNA form, the CDR3 reads TGCAGTGCAGCGAACGCGGAGCAGTACTTC.

The chain combines TRBV2 with TRBJ1-5, with TRBD1 identical over 7 bases. Germline V gene lookup returns CDR1 SNHLY and CDR2 FYNNEI. This CDR3 region has 14 residues. Losses at the gene ends were 4 bases for V and 3 bases for J; bases not matched to a gene: 3. As DNA, the CDR3 is TGTGCCAGCAGTGCAGACAGGGACAATCAGCCCCAGCATTTT. This encodes CASSADRDNQPQHF.

This chain uses TRBV28 with TRBJ1-2; 12 bases map to TRBD1. Looked up from germline, CDR1 is MDHEN and CDR2 is SYDVKM. Germline trimming cut 6 bases from V and 5 bases from J; bases unmatched to any gene: 10. CDR3 size: 16 residues. CDR3 residues: CASSQIGTGGRYGYTF. The DNA for the CDR3 is TGTGCCAGCAGCCAGATCGGGACAGGGGGCCGGTATGGCTACACCTTC.

This clone was seen once. The chain recombines TRBV7-6 with TRBJ2-7, with a weak D call TRBD1 (6 bases). The germline V gene encodes CDR1 SGHVS and CDR2 FNYEAQ. Trimming pared 5 bases from V and 7 bases from J, leaving 15 bases between. This CDR3 comprises 13 residues. The CDR3 sequence: CASSRQVLGEQYF. The DNA of the CDR3 is TGTGCCAGCAGCCGACAGGTCCTAGGTGAGCAGTACTTC.

The chain joins TRBV28 to TRBJ1-1; 7 nucleotides line up with TRBD1. V lost 3 bases and J lost 1; bases outside the gene matches: 5. Germline values: CDR1 MDHEN, CDR2 SYDVKM. The CDR3 is 15 amino acids. The CDR3 reads CASSLAGGRNTEAFF. Written as DNA, the CDR3 is TGTGCCAGCAGTTTGGCAGGGGGACGGAACACTGAAGCTTTCTTT.

J is TRBJ2-7 and V is TRBV28, with 7 nucleotides matching TRBD1. Germline CDR1 is MDHEN and CDR2 is SYDVKM. The CDR3 length is 15 residues. The ends lost 5 bases at V and 0 bases at J; junction bases unmatched: 7. CDR3 sequence (DNA): TGTGCCAGCAGTGAGGGACAGATGAGCTCCTACGAGCAGTACTTC. Encoded protein: CASSEGQMSSYEQYF. Looking up the rest from reference TRBV28 and TRBJ2-7 gives the full variable domain: DVKVTQSSRYLVKRTGEKVFLECVQDMDHENMFWYRQDPGLGLRLIYFSYDVKMKEKGDIPEGYSVSREKKERFSLILESASTNQTSMYLCASSEGQMSSYEQYFGPGTRLTVT.

The chain links TRBV7-6 to TRBJ2-1; 11 bases fit TRBD2. With 5 bases clipped from V and 4 bases from J, the junction kept 4 bases outside the gene matches. This CDR3 spans 15 amino acids. Germline lookup yields CDR1 SGHVS and CDR2 FNYEAQ. The CDR3 sequence: CASSPRTSGYNEQFF. The CDR3 nucleotides are TGTGCCAGCAGCCCTCGGACTAGCGGGTACAATGAGCAGTTCTTC.